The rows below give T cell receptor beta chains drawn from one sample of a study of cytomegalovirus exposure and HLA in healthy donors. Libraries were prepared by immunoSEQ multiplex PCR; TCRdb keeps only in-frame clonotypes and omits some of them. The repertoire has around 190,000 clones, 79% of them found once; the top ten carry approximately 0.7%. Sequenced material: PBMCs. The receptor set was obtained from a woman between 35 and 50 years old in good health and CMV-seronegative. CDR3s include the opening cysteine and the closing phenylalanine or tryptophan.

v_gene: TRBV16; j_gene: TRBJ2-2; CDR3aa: CASSHTSKGDTGELFF
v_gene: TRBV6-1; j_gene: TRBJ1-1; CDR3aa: CASSFVSGANTEAFF
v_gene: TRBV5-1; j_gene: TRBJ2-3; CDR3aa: CASSFQSPEDTQYF
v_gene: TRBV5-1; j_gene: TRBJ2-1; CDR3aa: CASSFLAGISYNEQFF
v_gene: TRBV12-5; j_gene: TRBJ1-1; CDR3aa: CASGFQGTGVGTEAFF
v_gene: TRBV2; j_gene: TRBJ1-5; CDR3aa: CASRSTGAWGSNQPQHF
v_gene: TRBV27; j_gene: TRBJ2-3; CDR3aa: CASSGWEGRLRDTQYF
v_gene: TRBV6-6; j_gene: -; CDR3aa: CASSYRYEQYF
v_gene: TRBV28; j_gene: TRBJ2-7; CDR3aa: CASSSAYEQYF
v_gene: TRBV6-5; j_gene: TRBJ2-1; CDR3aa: CASSYGGEREEQFF
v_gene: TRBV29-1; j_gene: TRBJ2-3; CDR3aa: CSVVMWEGRADTQYF
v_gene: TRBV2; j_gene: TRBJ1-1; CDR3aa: CASSPDRVGTEAFF
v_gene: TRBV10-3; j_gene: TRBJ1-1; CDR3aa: CAISAPGTENTEAFF
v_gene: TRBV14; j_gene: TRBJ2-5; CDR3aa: CASSQVQHQYF
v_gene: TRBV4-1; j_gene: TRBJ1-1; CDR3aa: CASSPIGTGGTEAFF
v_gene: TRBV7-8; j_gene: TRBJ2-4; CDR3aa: CASSLRTENIQYF
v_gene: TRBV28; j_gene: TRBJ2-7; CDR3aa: CASSFNPGQPKSYEQYF
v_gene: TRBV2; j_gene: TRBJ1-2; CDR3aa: CASSERTGNTGYTF
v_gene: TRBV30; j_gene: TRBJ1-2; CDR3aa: CAWSVLATGIYGYTF
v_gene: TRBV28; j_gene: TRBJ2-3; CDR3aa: CASSYPRDNTDTQYF
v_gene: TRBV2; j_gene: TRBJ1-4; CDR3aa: CASSLDRGRLEKLFF
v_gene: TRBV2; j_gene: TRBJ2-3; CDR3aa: CASSEGYSGGTDTQYF
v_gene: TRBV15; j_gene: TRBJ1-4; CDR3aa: CATTQGRQRNEKLFF
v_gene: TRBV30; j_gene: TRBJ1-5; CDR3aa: CACSEGLGPQHF
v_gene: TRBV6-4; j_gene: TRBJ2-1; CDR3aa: CASSVRVGGASNEQFF
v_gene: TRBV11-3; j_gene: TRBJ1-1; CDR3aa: CASSLRTDTEAFF
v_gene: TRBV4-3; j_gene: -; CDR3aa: CASSQIDGYEQYF
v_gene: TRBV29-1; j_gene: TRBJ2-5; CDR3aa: CSVEDSGVKQYF
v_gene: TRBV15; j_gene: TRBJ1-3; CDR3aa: CATSRDRTGYGNTIYF
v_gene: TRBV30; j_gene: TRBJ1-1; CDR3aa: CAWRTRVGTMNTEAFF
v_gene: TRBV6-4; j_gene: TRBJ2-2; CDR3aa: CASSDSFGAQNTGELFF
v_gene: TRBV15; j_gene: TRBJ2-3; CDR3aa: CATSHEGAGTDTQYF
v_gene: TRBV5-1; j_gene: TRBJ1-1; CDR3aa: CASSLREHTEAFF
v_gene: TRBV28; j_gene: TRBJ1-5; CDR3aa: CASRQKGRHSNQPQHF
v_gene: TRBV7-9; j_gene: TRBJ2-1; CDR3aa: CASSPRGPLIRDEQFF
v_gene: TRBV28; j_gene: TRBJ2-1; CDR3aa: CASSSTRDRRDEQFF
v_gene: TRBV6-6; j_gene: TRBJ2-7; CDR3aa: CASSYPKQGVFYEQYF
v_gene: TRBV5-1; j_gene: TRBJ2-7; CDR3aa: CASSLLAVNYEQYF
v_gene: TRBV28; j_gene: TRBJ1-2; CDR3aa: CASSLPANYGYTF
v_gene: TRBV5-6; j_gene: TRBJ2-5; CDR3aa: CASSLVLAGGQETQYF
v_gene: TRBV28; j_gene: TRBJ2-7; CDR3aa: CASSPPGNAHEQYF
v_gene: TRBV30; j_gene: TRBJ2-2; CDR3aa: CAWSSTNTGELFF
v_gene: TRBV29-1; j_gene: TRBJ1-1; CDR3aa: CSVAWRENTEAFF
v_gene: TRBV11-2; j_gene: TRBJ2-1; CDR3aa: CASSLVQRGAGNEQFF
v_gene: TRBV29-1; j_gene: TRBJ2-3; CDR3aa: CSVGTSPDTQYF
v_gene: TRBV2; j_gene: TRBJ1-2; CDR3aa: CASSSGTGRGYTF
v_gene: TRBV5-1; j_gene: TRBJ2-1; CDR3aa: CASSLGRHNEQFF
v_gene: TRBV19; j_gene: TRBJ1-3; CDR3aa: CASSPGQSSGNTIYF
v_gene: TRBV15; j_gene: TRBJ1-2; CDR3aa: CATSRARLLNGYTF
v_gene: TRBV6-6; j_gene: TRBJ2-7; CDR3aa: CASSWGVNYEQYF
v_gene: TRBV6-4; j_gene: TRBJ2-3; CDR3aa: CASSRTSGSGDTQYF
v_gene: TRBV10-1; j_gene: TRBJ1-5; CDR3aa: CASSDPKGGDYSNQPQHF
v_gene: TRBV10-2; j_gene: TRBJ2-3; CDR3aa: CASRDPSGGTTDTQYF
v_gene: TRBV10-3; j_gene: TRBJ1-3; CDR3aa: CASEDTGIPKGGNTIYF
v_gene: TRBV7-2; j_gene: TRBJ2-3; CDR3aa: CADGGGRGSTDTQYF
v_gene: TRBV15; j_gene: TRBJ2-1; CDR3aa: CATSSGMGQGVHEQFF
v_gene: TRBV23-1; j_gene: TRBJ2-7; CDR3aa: CATPGTGRYEQYF
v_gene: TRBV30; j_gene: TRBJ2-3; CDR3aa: CAWRVWGGASTDTQYF
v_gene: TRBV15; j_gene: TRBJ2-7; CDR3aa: CATSRDRQTYEQYF